The 8 T cell receptor beta chains given below trace back to one sample, sequenced in a study of shared clonotypes between healthy human individuals. The method was immunoSEQ multiplex PCR; TCRdb's version includes in-frame clones alone and lacks a portion of them. The top ten hold roughly 0.13% of the sample, which has approximately 2.4 million clones, 95% seen once. Sequenced: naive CD4+ T cells sorted from blood. Subset here: CD45RA+ positively selected. Receptors were obtained from a man between 18 and 35 years old in good health.

This chain connects TRBV19 to TRBJ1-6; D uncertain. The CDR3 loop spans 14 amino acids. V was cut by 9 bases and J by 0 bases, with 9 bases left in between. CDR1 is LNHDA and CDR2 is SQIVND in the germline V gene (reference sequence). DNA of the CDR3: TGTGCCAGGACATCCGACTCCTATAATTCACCCCTCCACTTT. Encoded protein: CARTSDSYNSPLHF.

The chain carries TRBV5-1 and TRBJ2-7; D ambiguous. Germline loops: CDR1 SGHRS, CDR2 YFSETQ. The CDR3 is made up of 12 amino acids. V was clipped by 4 bases and J by 6 bases, with 11 bases between them. CDR3 protein: CASSADLLEQYF. CDR3 bases: TGCGCCAGCAGCGCGGACCTCCTCGAGCAGTACTTC.

The V gene is TRBV6-1, the J gene TRBJ1-2; D is undetermined. The germline V gene encodes CDR1 MNHNS and CDR2 SASEGT. The CDR3 extends over 14 amino acids. V lost 1 base, J lost 8 bases, and 14 bases lay in between. CDR3 loop: CASSEGTALRGYTF. The CDR3 DNA reads as TGTGCCAGCAGTGAAGGAACGGCCCTTCGGGGCTACACCTTC.

The CDR3 coding sequence is TGTGCCAGCAGAAGAACAGGGGTCTCCTACGAGCAGTACTTC. Residues: CASRRTGVSYEQYF. The rearrangement uses TRBV6-1 and TRBJ2-7; 7 bases line up with TRBD1. This CDR3 comprises 14 residues. With V trimmed by 6 bases and J by 0 bases, 5 bases remained unmatched. The V gene's germline CDR1 is MNHNS and CDR2 SASEGT.

This chain connects TRBV6-5 to TRBJ1-2; TRBD1 matches 7 bases. J was trimmed by 8 bases and V by 4 bases; bases with no gene match: 7. This CDR3 region has 13 residues. The germline CDR1 and CDR2 sequences are MNHEY and SVGAGI. In DNA, the CDR3 is TGTGCCAGCAGTTTGGAAAGGGGGCAAGGCTACACCTTC. Translation gives CASSLERGQGYTF.

CDR3 in amino acids: CASSPWTGENEQFF. The CDR3 nucleotides are TGTGCCAGCAGCCCCTGGACAGGGGAAAATGAGCAGTTCTTC. The chain uses TRBV7-9 and TRBJ2-1, with 9 positions matching TRBD1. The CDR3 is made up of 14 amino acids. Germline V gene lookup returns CDR1 SEHNR and CDR2 FQNEAQ (reference sequence). V shed 5 bases and J 7 bases; nucleotides not matched to a gene: 6.

About this clone itself: Within the sample, other DNA sequences also encode this same CDR3. The chain uses TRBV5-1 and TRBJ2-5; D not resolved. CDR3 size: 14 residues. The germline V gene encodes CDR1 SGHRS and CDR2 YFSETQ. Trimming took off 0 bases at V and 2 bases at J, with 8 bases between the two ends. CDR3 in DNA: TGCGCCAGCAGCTTGGAACCAGTACAAGAGACCCAGTACTTC. This encodes CASSLEPVQETQYF. Full variable domain (missing parts from reference TRBV5-1 and TRBJ2-5): KAGVTQTPRYLIKTRGQQVTLSCSPISGHRSVSWYQQTPGQGLQFLFEYFSETQRNKGNFPGRFSGRQFSNSRSEMNVSTLELGDSALYLCASSLEPVQETQYFGPGTRLLVL.

In regard to this clone: The junction differs from germline at one of its ends, possibly a read error. The chain couples TRBV7-9 to TRBJ2-4; 7 bases agree with TRBD1. Germline CDR1 is SEHNR and CDR2 is FQNEAQ (reference sequence). The CDR3 spans 14 residues. The DNA for the CDR3 is TGTGCCAGCAGTCGCGACAGGGCAGCTTATTCGAAGTTCTTC. Translation: CASSRDRAAYSKFF.